Listed below are T cell receptor beta chains from one sample, sequenced in a study of Graves' ophthalmopathy and Graves' hyperthyroidism. In TCRdb, the multiplex PCR reads were re-called with MiXCR into one record per CDR3 protein. The table records some 250,000 distinct CDR3 sequences, around 42% of them present only once. The specimen sequenced was peripheral blood. The origin of the receptors is an adult man with Graves' ophthalmopathy. The CDR3 runs from the conserved cysteine through the conserved F or W. D genes are given only for firm matches. Part of the rows lack a size; the others show once, few, many or a class for expanded clones.

clone size	V gene	J gene	D gene	CDR3 protein	CDR3 DNA
.	TRBV10-1	TRBJ2-3	TRBD2	CASSDRAGGQGTSTDTQYF	TGCGCCAGCAGTGACCGCGCGGGAGGGCAAGGGACGAGCACAGATACGCAGTATTTT
many	TRBV13	TRBJ1-1	.	CASSATWSAEAFF	TGTGCCAGCAGCGCCACATGGAGTGCTGAAGCTTTCTTT
.	TRBV7-3	TRBJ2-7	.	CASSPPCGSLCSYEQYF	TGTGCCAGCAGCCCGCCGTGTGGTTCCCTTTGCTCCTACGAGCAGTACTTC
.	TRBV7-6	TRBJ2-6	.	CASSLGADSSGANVLTF	TGTGCCAGCAGCTTAGGGGCCGACTCCTCTGGGGCCAACGTCCTGACTTTC
.	TRBV7-3	TRBJ2-3	.	CASSFPRKSRNSTDTQYF	TGTGCCAGCAGCTTCCCCCGTAAATCCAGGAACAGTACAGATACGCAGTATTTT
.	TRBV29-1	TRBJ1-2	.	CSSYHQSYGYTF	TGCAGCAGTTACCACCAGAGCTATGGCTACACCTTC
many	TRBV5-1	TRBJ1-2	.	CASSRQEPNYGYTF	TGCGCCAGCAGCAGACAGGAACCTAACTATGGCTACACCTTC
few	TRBV7-8	TRBJ1-5	.	CASSFNFRTEPQHF	TGTGCCAGCAGCTTTAACTTCCGAACCGAGCCCCAGCATTTT
.	TRBV6-1	TRBJ2-7	TRBD1	CASSDITGAGYEQYF	TGCGCCAGCAGTGATATCACAGGGGCCGGCTACGAGCAGTACTTC
.	TRBV5-1	TRBJ1-5	.	CASSEVGNNNQPQHF	TGCGCCAGCAGCGAGGTGGGGAATAACAATCAGCCCCAGCATTTT
.	TRBV20-1	TRBJ1-4	TRBD1	CSARDRGPEKLFF	TGCAGTGCTAGGGACAGGGGGCCTGAAAAACTGTTTTTT
.	TRBV11-2	TRBJ2-7	TRBD1	CASSFDRGSYEQYF	TGTGCCAGCAGCTTTGACAGGGGTTCCTACGAGCAGTACTTC
.	TRBV20-1	TRBJ2-5	.	CSAERGPGGETQYF	TGCAGTGCAGAGAGAGGGCCAGGAGGCGAGACCCAGTACTTC
.	TRBV12-3/TRBV12-4	TRBJ2-7	.	CASSVGVQDTYEQYF	TGTGCCAGCAGCGTAGGAGTACAGGACACCTACGAGCAGTACTTC
.	TRBV20-1	TRBJ2-2	.	CSARAPSGGGFGSGELFF	TGCAGTGCTAGAGCCCCGTCGGGAGGGGGCTTTGGTTCCGGGGAGCTGTTTTTT
.	TRBV7-9	TRBJ1-2	TRBD1	CASSQKGQGMGYGYTF	TGTGCCAGCAGCCAAAAGGGACAGGGGATGGGCTATGGCTACACCTTC
.	TRBV2	TRBJ2-6	TRBD1	CASNPGQGSSGANVLTF	TGTGCCAGCAATCCGGGACAGGGGAGCTCTGGGGCCAACGTCCTGACTTTC
.	TRBV29-1	TRBJ2-2	.	CSALDSGTTVHTGELFF	TGCAGCGCCCTGGATAGTGGGACCACGGTGCACACCGGGGAGCTGTTTTTT
few	TRBV7-2	TRBJ2-4	TRBD1	CASSVDRVKNIQYF	TGTGCCAGCAGCGTGGACAGGGTCAAAAACATTCAGTACTTC
.	TRBV7-8	TRBJ2-7	TRBD2	CASSLPGLAEQYF	TGTGCCAGCAGCTTACCGGGACTAGCCGAGCAGTACTTC
few	TRBV6-2/TRBV6-3	TRBJ1-2	.	CASSWAANYGYTF	TGTGCCAGCAGTTGGGCTGCCAACTATGGCTACACCTTC
.	TRBV4-2	TRBJ2-7	.	CASSQEKEGAYEQYF	TGTGCCAGCAGCCAAGAGAAGGAGGGGGCCTACGAGCAGTACTTC
.	TRBV18	TRBJ2-5	.	CASSPQRETQYF	TGTGCCAGCAGCCCCCAGCGAGAGACCCAGTACTTC
few	TRBV5-6	TRBJ1-2	.	CASSSGLPTFYGYTF	TGTGCCAGCAGCTCGGGCCTACCTACCTTCTATGGCTACACCTTC
.	TRBV25-1	TRBJ1-5	.	CASSARGHFAYQPQHF	TGTGCCAGCAGTGCTAGGGGACATTTCGCCTATCAGCCCCAGCATTTT
few	TRBV6-5	TRBJ1-1	.	CASTRNRVGNTEAFF	TGTGCCAGCACCCGAAACAGGGTCGGGAACACTGAAGCTTTCTTT